The 22 T cell receptor beta chains in this list originate from one sample, sequenced in a study of shared clonotypes between healthy human individuals. Naive CD8 cells were CD45RO-negative, positively selected for CCR7, excluding terminally differentiated effector memory CD45RA+ cells. The protocol was immunoSEQ multiplex PCR, while the TCRdb copy is restricted to in-frame clones and leaves out a portion. The sample contains around 2,100,000 clones, just under 95% of which appear only once. The sequencing sample was made of naive CD8+ T cells sorted from blood. The receptors derive from a man between 18 and 35 years old in good health.

This chain joins TRBV14 and TRBJ1-2; D is possibly TRBD1 (6 bases). Germline CDR1 reads SGHDN; CDR2 reads FVKESK. This CDR3 comprises 13 residues. Trimming stripped 1 base from V and 8 bases from J, with 11 bases between. The CDR3 is CASSQVFQGGYTF. The CDR3 DNA is TGTGCCAGCAGCCAAGTTTTCCAGGGGGGCTACACCTTC. Full variable domain (outside the CDR3, taken from reference TRBV14 and TRBJ1-2): EAGVTQFPSHSVIEKGQTVTLRCDPISGHDNLYWYRRVMGKEIKFLLHFVKESKQDESGMPNNRFLAERTGGTYSTLKVQPAELEDSGVYFCASSQVFQGGYTFGSGTRLTVV.

The chain carries TRBV19 and TRBJ2-3; 10 positions match TRBD2. The CDR3 totals 15 residues. J lost 2 bases, V lost 6 bases, and 5 bases had no gene match. Germline CDR1 reads LNHDA; CDR2 reads SQIVND (reference sequence). This CDR3 is CASSPGTSDTDTQYF. In nucleotides, the CDR3 is TGTGCCAGTAGCCCCGGGACTAGCGACACAGATACGCAGTATTTT. The whole variable domain, remainder taken from reference TRBV19 and TRBJ2-3, is DGGITQSPKYLFRKEGQNVTLSCEQNLNHDAMYWYRQDPGQGLRLIYYSQIVNDFQKGDIAEGYSVSREKKESFPLTVTSAQKNPTAFYLCASSPGTSDTDTQYFGPGTRLTVL.

A word on this clone: An end of the junction differs from the germline gene, which may be a read error. Here the CDR3 reads CASSFGSSSYDEQFF. The CDR3 DNA is TGTGCCAGCAGTTTCGGCTCTTCCTCCTACGATGAGCAGTTCTTC. The chain couples TRBV27 to TRBJ2-1; D not certain. The CDR3 has 15 amino acids. Germline V gene data show CDR1 as MNHEY and CDR2 as SMNVEV (reference sequence).

The CDR3 coding sequence is TGTGCTAGTGGTTTGGTTGCAGGGCCTGCGACCTACGAGCAGTACTTC. The encoded protein is CASGLVAGPATYEQYF. The chain employs TRBV12-5 and TRBJ2-7, with TRBD1 as a possible D gene (5 bases). V shed 0 bases and J shed 2 bases, with 14 bases lying between them. The V gene's germline CDR1 is LGHNT and CDR2 FRNRAP. The CDR3 contains 16 residues.

The chain joins TRBV28 to TRBJ1-6; 7 bases align to TRBD1. Per the germline V gene, CDR1 is MDHEN and CDR2 is SYDVKM. The CDR3 loop spans 20 amino acids. After removal of 2 bases from V and 6 bases from J, the junction contained 19 bases not matched to a gene. CDR3 sequence: CASSLIGQVPVPVPNSPLHF. CDR3 DNA: TGTGCCAGCAGTTTAATAGGACAGGTCCCCGTTCCAGTACCTAATTCACCCCTCCACTTT.

V usage is TRBV29-1 and J usage is TRBJ2-7; D may be TRBD2 (5 bases). Trimming removed 4 bases from V and 6 bases from J, with 16 bases in between. The CDR3 has 13 amino acids. The germline CDR1 and CDR2 sequences are SQVTM and ANQGSEA. The CDR3 DNA reads TGCAGCGTTGGAAGCGGAGTAAATAGCGAGCAGTACTTC. Translating gives CSVGSGVNSEQYF.

The rearrangement uses TRBV28 and TRBJ2-3, with 9 nucleotides matching TRBD1. The J segment lost 6 bases and the V segment lost 1 base, leaving 5 bases of the junction unmatched. This CDR3 comprises 15 residues. Germline values: CDR1 MDHEN, CDR2 SYDVKM. The CDR3 protein is CASSLSGQGSDTQYF. Here the CDR3 DNA reads TGTGCCAGCAGTTTATCGGGACAGGGTTCGGATACGCAGTATTTT.

The V call is TRBV5-5, the J call TRBJ2-7, with a possible D match to TRBD2 (6 bases). The CDR3 length is 15 residues. The ends were cut back, 0 bases at V and 3 bases at J, with 13 bases in the middle. Per germline, CDR1 SGHKS and CDR2 YYEKEE (reference sequence). CDR3 residues: CASSLGASAGYEQYF. CDR3 sequence (DNA): TGTGCCAGCAGCTTGGGGGCTAGCGCAGGCTACGAGCAGTACTTC.

The rearrangement links TRBV27 to TRBJ1-5; D gene uncertain. CDR1 and CDR2 (germline): MNHEY, SMNVEV (reference sequence). The CDR3 sequence is 13 residues long. V lost 5 bases, J lost 6 bases, and 11 bases lay in between. The CDR3 loop reads CASSISDGQPQHF. In nucleotides, the CDR3 is TGTGCCAGCAGTATTTCAGATGGTCAGCCCCAGCATTTT.

This clone appeared a single time. V and J are TRBV7-6 and TRBJ2-1; 9 bases align to TRBD2. J lost 8 bases, V lost 1 base, and 12 bases had no gene match. Germline loops: CDR1 SGHVS, CDR2 FNYEAQ. The CDR3 extends over 17 amino acids. Here the CDR3 DNA reads TGTGCCAGCAGCTTAGTCCCTAGCGGGAACCGCCGGGATGAGCAGTTCTTC. Its protein is CASSLVPSGNRRDEQFF.

CDR3 amino acids: CASSSDRGYTEAFF. DNA of the CDR3: TGTGCCAGCAGCTCCGACAGGGGGTACACTGAAGCTTTCTTT. The chain recombines TRBV5-4 with TRBJ1-1; 9 positions agree with TRBD1. CDR1 SGHNT and CDR2 YYREEE come from the germline V gene (reference sequence). V dropped 3 bases and J dropped 3; count of bases not matched to a gene: 3. The CDR3 extends over 14 amino acids.

The CDR3 loop is CASSGSAGEVAYEQYF. The CDR3 DNA reads TGTGCCAGCAGTGGATCAGCGGGAGAGGTGGCGTACGAGCAGTACTTC. The rearrangement links TRBV27 to TRBJ2-7; 8 positions agree with TRBD2. The junction had 13 bases not matched to a gene; V was cut back by 5 bases and J by 4 bases. Germline CDR1 is MNHEY and CDR2 is SMNVEV (reference sequence). The CDR3 has 16 amino acids.

The chain has TRBV5-4 and TRBJ2-5; possibly TRBD1 for D (6 bases). Germline loops: CDR1 SGHNT, CDR2 YYREEE (reference sequence). The CDR3 is 14 amino acids. V was clipped by 3 bases and J by 3 bases, with 12 bases between them. CDR3 loop: CASSSLGGEETQYF. CDR3 coding DNA: TGTGCCAGCAGCTCATTAGGGGGAGAAGAGACCCAGTACTTC.

The chain joins TRBV19 to TRBJ1-2; a possible D gene is TRBD1 (5 bases). With 9 bases removed from V and 6 bases from J, the gap between germline ends came to 26 bases. CDR3 length: 16 residues. Germline V gene lookup returns CDR1 LNHDA and CDR2 SQIVND (reference sequence). CDR3 protein: CARIMGRGRRSNGYTF. The CDR3 DNA is TGTGCCAGAATTATGGGGAGGGGCCGAAGGTCAAATGGCTACACCTTC.

V usage is TRBV13 and J usage is TRBJ1-2; D perhaps matches TRBD1 (5 bases). Germline V gives CDR1 PRHDT, CDR2 FYEKMQ (reference sequence). V lost 3 bases, J lost 1 base, and 12 bases lay in between. This CDR3 is 15 amino acids long. The CDR3 is CASSLRGRGNYGYTF. For the CDR3, the DNA is TGTGCCAGCAGCTTGAGGGGACGGGGTAACTATGGCTACACCTTC.

The chain couples TRBV6-6 to TRBJ1-3; possibly TRBD1 for D (5 bases). Trimming cost V 6 bases and J 2 bases, with 17 bases left between them. CDR3 length: 16 residues. CDR1 MNHNY and CDR2 SVGAGI come from the germline V gene (reference sequence). CDR3 loop: CASSRGTEEAGNTIYF. CDR3 sequence (DNA): TGTGCCAGCAGCCGAGGGACGGAGGAGGCTGGAAACACCATATATTTT.

The chain has TRBV2 and TRBJ1-5; D is possibly TRBD1 (6 bases). V was clipped by 7 bases and J by 1 base, with 14 bases between them. The CDR3 loop spans 15 amino acids. Germline values: CDR1 SNHLY, CDR2 FYNNEI. CDR3 in amino acids: CASTSGGASNQPQHF. Written as DNA, the CDR3 is TGTGCCAGCACCTCTGGGGGCGCGAGCAATCAGCCCCAGCATTTT.

The rearrangement uses TRBV9 and TRBJ2-3; no firm D call. Germline assignment: CDR1 SGDLS and CDR2 YYNGEE. The V end was cut by 0 bases, the J end by 4 bases, with 9 bases between. The CDR3 loop spans 14 amino acids. The CDR3 loop reads CASSVEGPPDTQYF. In DNA, the CDR3 is TGTGCCAGCAGCGTAGAAGGGCCCCCAGATACGCAGTATTTT.

The rearrangement uses TRBV27 and TRBJ1-1, with 8 bases aligning to TRBD1. The CDR3 contains 15 residues. The germline V gene encodes CDR1 MNHEY and CDR2 SMNVEV (reference sequence). Trimming at V came to 1 base and at J to 1 base, leaving 2 bases not matched to a gene. CDR3 in DNA: TGTGCCAGCAGTTTATGGACAGGGCCGAACACTGAAGCTTTCTTT. Translated, it gives CASSLWTGPNTEAFF.

The chain joins TRBV9 to TRBJ2-3; D remains ambiguous. Between the trimmed V and J ends, which lost 0 bases and 0 bases, there was a span of 8 bases. In germline, CDR1 is SGDLS, CDR2 YYNGEE. The CDR3 is 15 amino acids. CDR3 sequence: CASSVALDSTDTQYF. The CDR3 region has the DNA TGTGCCAGCAGCGTAGCTTTAGACAGCACAGATACGCAGTATTTT. The full variable domain, completed using reference TRBV9 and TRBJ2-3, is DSGVTQTPKHLITATGQRVTLRCSPRSGDLSVYWYQQSLDQGLQFLIQYYNGEERAKGNILERFSAQQFPDLHSELNLSSLELGDSALYFCASSVALDSTDTQYFGPGTRLTVL.

The chain has TRBV2 and TRBJ2-7; no definite D call. The V end was cut by 3 bases, the J end by 3 bases, with 9 bases between. The CDR3 has 13 amino acids. CDR1 is SNHLY and CDR2 is FYNNEI in the germline V gene. The CDR3 region is CASSEWISYEQYF. The CDR3 bases are TGTGCCAGCAGTGAGTGGATCAGCTACGAGCAGTACTTC.

The chain has TRBV28 and TRBJ1-6; D remains unclear. This CDR3 is built from 14 residues. Trimming left V 3 bases short and J 7 bases short, with 10 bases between. In germline, CDR1 is MDHEN, CDR2 SYDVKM. CDR3 sequence: CASSLPGENSPLHF. CDR3 bases: TGTGCCAGCAGTTTGCCAGGAGAGAATTCACCCCTCCACTTT.